The 11 T cell receptor beta chains listed next were all sequenced from one sample in a study of long-term antiretroviral therapy in people with HIV. Survey-level resolution applied to immunoSEQ assay v3.0. Repertoires were generated with immunoSEQ multiplex PCR, while TCRdb's copy carries only in-frame clones and drops some. The table includes under 20,000 clones, approximately 81% detected once. The material was unsorted PBMCs, obtained about 1.3 years before starting antiretroviral therapy. The receptors were gathered from a man younger than 40 with HIV.

The chain combines TRBV5-6 with TRBJ2-1, with D perhaps TRBD1 (6 bases). This CDR3 region has 15 residues. Germline V CDR1 and CDR2: SGHDT, YYEEEE. V lost 3 bases to trimming and J lost 7 bases, with 17 bases between them. CDR3 sequence reads: CASSSNQGPANEQFF. The CDR3 DNA follows: TGTGCCAGCAGCTCTAATCAGGGGCCGGCGAATGAGCAGTTCTTC.

This clone appeared a few times. The chain has TRBV7-3 and TRBJ2-1; 11 bases map to TRBD2. This CDR3 has 16 residues. Germline trimming cut 3 bases from V and 3 bases from J; bases unmatched to any gene: 4. Germline values: CDR1 SGHTA, CDR2 FQGTGA. The CDR3 is CASSLRLAGHYNEQFF. Written as DNA, the CDR3 is TGTGCCAGCAGCTTGAGACTAGCGGGACACTACAATGAGCAGTTCTTC.

The chain carries TRBV5-4 and TRBJ2-5; maybe TRBD1 (6 bases). Trimming stripped 4 bases from V and 4 bases from J, with 14 bases between. In germline, CDR1 is SGHNT, CDR2 YYREEE (reference sequence). The CDR3 is 14 amino acids. The CDR3 loop reads CASSRATGLETQYF. In DNA form, the CDR3 reads TGTGCCAGCAGCCGTGCTACAGGGTTAGAGACCCAGTACTTC.

This chain connects TRBV5-1 to TRBJ2-3; TRBD2 matches 7 bases. Germline loops: CDR1 SGHRS, CDR2 YFSETQ. The CDR3 is made up of 15 amino acids. V trimming: 0 bases; J trimming: 5 bases; junction bases outside the gene matches: 6. The CDR3 region is CASSLAGLAGDTQYF. The CDR3 DNA follows: TGCGCCAGCAGCTTGGCCGGATTAGCGGGAGATACGCAGTATTTT.

J is TRBJ1-1 and V is TRBV5-1; 10 bases fit TRBD1. Looked up from germline, CDR1 is SGHRS and CDR2 is YFSETQ. This CDR3 comprises 17 residues. The ends lost 5 bases at V and 0 bases at J; junction bases unmatched: 10. CDR3 region: CASSHGGTGAMNTEAFF. As DNA, the CDR3 is TGCGCCAGCAGTCACGGGGGGACAGGGGCGATGAACACTGAAGCTTTCTTT.

This chain uses TRBV30 with TRBJ1-1, with D possibly TRBD1 on 6 matching bases. Germline assignment: CDR1 GTSNPN and CDR2 SVGIG (reference sequence). Trimming took off 2 bases at V and 1 base at J, with 8 bases between the two ends. This CDR3 has 13 amino acids. CDR3 protein: CAWSRTANTEAFF. The CDR3 nucleotides read TGTGCCTGGAGTAGGACAGCGAACACTGAAGCTTTCTTT.

The chain recombines TRBV5-8 with TRBJ1-2, with D possibly matching TRBD1 (6 bases). The CDR3 is 15 amino acids. The germline V gene has CDR1 SGHTS and CDR2 YDEGEE. Between the trimmed V and J ends, which lost 4 bases and 8 bases, there was a span of 21 bases. The CDR3 is CASSKGTGLGGGYTF. DNA for the CDR3: TGTGCCAGCAGCAAGGGAACAGGGCTCGGCGGGGGCTACACCTTC. The complete variable domain, with remaining parts taken from reference TRBV5-8 and TRBJ1-2, reads EAGVTQSPTHLIKTRGQQATLRCSPISGHTSVYWYQQALGLGLQFLLWYDEGEERNRGNFPPRFSGRQFPNYSSELNVNALELEDSALYLCASSKGTGLGGGYTFGSGTRLTVV.

V gene TRBV2 combines with J gene TRBJ2-1; D may be TRBD2 (5 bases). Germline V gene sequence: CDR1 SNHLY, CDR2 FYNNEI. The CDR3 contains 16 residues. Trimming left V 0 bases short and J 1 base short, with 10 bases between. This CDR3 is CASSEAVATSYNEQFF. CDR3 DNA sequence: TGTGCCAGCAGTGAAGCGGTAGCGACGTCCTACAATGAGCAGTTCTTC.

V and J are TRBV9 and TRBJ2-5; D is unresolved. The CDR3 has 14 amino acids. The germline V gene has CDR1 SGDLS and CDR2 YYNGEE. V lost 0 bases, J lost 1 base, and 7 bases lay in between. Here the CDR3 DNA reads TGTGCCAGCAGCGTAGTGGATTTCCAAGAGACCCAGTACTTC. This encodes CASSVVDFQETQYF. Full variable domain (remainder filled in from reference TRBV9 and TRBJ2-5): DSGVTQTPKHLITATGQRVTLRCSPRSGDLSVYWYQQSLDQGLQFLIQYYNGEERAKGNILERFSAQQFPDLHSELNLSSLELGDSALYFCASSVVDFQETQYFGPGTRLLVL.

This clone was seen a few times. The V gene is TRBV10-2, the J gene TRBJ2-7; TRBD2 matches at 7 bases. The trim removed 0 bases at V and 2 bases at J, leaving 4 bases unmatched. CDR3 size: 15 residues. Germline lookup yields CDR1 WSHSY and CDR2 SAAADI. The CDR3 DNA reads TGCGCCAGCAGTGAGTCGGTGCTAGCGGCCTACGAGCAGTACTTC. It yields the protein CASSESVLAAYEQYF.

This chain uses TRBV7-9 with TRBJ2-1, with D hard to call. The germline CDR1 and CDR2 sequences are SEHNR and FQNEAQ (reference sequence). This CDR3 has 11 amino acids. V was cut by 6 bases and J by 9 bases, with 9 bases left in between. The CDR3 protein is CASSPVAEQFF. In DNA form, the CDR3 reads TGTGCCAGCAGTCCGGTGGCTGAGCAGTTCTTC.